The text below deals with one T cell receptor (beta chain). Its antigen remains unidentified. The germline CDR1 and CDR2 sequences are SQVTM and ANQGSEA. This CDR3 region has 13 residues. V gave up 5 bases and J gave up 7 bases; unmatched junction bases: 7. This sample stems from a study of T cell responses to AZD1222 COVID-19 vaccine. Study conclusions and caveats: Baseline seropositivity occurred in only a handful of AZD1222 recipients.

Clones were read by immunoSEQ multiplex PCR, and TCRdb kept only the in-frame ones, dropping some. Among approximately 130,000 clones, 85% to 95% were seen once, and the ten largest hold 0.91%. Source: peripheral blood, taken on day 0 of AZD1222 vaccination. The V and J genes are TRBV29-1 and TRBJ2-1, with 8 bases matching TRBD2. The sequence was collected from an adult in good health. CDR3 nucleotides: TGCAGCGTTCAACCGGGACTAGGGAATGAGCAGTTCTTC. It codes for CSVQPGLGNEQFF.